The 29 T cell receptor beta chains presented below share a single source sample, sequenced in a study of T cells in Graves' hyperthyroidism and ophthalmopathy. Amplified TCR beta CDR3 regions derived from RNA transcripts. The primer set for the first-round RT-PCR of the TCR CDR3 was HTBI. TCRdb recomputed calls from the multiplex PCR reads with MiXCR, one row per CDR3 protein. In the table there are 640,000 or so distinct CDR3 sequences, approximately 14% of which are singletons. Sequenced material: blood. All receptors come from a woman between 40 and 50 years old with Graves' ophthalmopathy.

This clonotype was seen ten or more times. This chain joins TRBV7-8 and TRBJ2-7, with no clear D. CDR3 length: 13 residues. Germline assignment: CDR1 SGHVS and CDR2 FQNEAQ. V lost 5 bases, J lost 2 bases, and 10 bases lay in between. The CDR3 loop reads CASSASSPYEQYF. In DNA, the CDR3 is TGTGCCAGCAGCGCTAGTAGCCCCTACGAGCAGTACTTC.

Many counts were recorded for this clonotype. CDR3: CASSRSSYGYTF. The CDR3 DNA sequence: TGTGCCAGCAGTAGGTCCAGCTATGGCTACACCTTC. The rearrangement links TRBV2 to TRBJ1-2, with D unresolved. The CDR3 extends over 12 amino acids. Germline assignment: CDR1 SNHLY and CDR2 FYNNEI. Trimming removed 5 bases at V and 4 bases at J, with 8 bases between.

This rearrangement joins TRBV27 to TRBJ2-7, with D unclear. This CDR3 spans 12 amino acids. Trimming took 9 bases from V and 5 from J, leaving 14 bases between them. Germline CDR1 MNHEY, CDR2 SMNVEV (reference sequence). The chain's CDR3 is CASGVGFHEQYF. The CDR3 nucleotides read TGTGCCAGTGGGGTAGGATTCCACGAGCAGTACTTC.

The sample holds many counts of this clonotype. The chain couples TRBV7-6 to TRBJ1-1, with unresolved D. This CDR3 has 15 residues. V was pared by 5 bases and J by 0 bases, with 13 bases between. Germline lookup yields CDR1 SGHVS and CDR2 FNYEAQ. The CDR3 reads CASSRRGSMNTEAFF. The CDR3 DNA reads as TGTGCCAGCAGCCGTCGTGGAAGTATGAACACTGAAGCTTTCTTT.

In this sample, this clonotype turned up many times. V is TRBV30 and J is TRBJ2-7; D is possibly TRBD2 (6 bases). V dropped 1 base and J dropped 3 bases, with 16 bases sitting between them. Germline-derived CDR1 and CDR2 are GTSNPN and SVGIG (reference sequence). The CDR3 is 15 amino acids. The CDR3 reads CAWSASGSGYYEQYF. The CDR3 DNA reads TGTGCCTGGAGTGCCTCGGGGAGCGGGTACTACGAGCAGTACTTC.

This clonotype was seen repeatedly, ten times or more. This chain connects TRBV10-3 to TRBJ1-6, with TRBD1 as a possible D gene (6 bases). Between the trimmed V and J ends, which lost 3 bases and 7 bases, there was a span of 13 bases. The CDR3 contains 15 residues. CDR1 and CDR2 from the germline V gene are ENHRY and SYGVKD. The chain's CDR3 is CAISERQELNSPLHF. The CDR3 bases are TGTGCCATCAGTGAACGACAGGAGCTAAATTCACCCCTCCACTTT.

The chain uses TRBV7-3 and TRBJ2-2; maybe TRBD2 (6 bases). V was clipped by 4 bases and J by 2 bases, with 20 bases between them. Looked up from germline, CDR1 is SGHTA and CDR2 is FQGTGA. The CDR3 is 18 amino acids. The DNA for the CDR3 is TGTGCCAGCAGCTCATCCGGGAGACTCCTTTTTAACACCGGGGAGCTGTTTTTT. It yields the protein CASSSSGRLLFNTGELFF.

CDR3 amino acids: CASSLGWTNTGELFF. The CDR3 DNA reads as TGCGCCAGCAGCTTGGGCTGGACCAACACCGGGGAGCTGTTTTTT. This chain joins TRBV5-1 and TRBJ2-2; D is uncertain. Trimming stripped 0 bases from V and 2 bases from J, with 8 bases between. This CDR3 comprises 15 residues. Per the germline V gene, CDR1 is SGHRS and CDR2 is YFSETQ.

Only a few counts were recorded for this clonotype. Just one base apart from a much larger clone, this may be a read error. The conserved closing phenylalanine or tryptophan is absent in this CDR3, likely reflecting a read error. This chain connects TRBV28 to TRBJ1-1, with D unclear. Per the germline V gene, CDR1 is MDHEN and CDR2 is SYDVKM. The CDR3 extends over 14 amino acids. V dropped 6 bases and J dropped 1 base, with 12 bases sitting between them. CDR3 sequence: CASSPNRRNTEAFL. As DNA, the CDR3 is TGTGCCAGCAGCCCAAATCGGCGGAACACTGAAGCTTTCCTT.

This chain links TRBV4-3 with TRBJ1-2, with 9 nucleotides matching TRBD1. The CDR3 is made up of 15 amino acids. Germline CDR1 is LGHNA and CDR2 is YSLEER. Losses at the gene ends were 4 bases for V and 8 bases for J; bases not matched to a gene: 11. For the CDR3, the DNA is TGCGCCAGCAGCCCGAATACAGGGGGCGCTTACGGCTACACCTTC. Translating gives CASSPNTGGAYGYTF.

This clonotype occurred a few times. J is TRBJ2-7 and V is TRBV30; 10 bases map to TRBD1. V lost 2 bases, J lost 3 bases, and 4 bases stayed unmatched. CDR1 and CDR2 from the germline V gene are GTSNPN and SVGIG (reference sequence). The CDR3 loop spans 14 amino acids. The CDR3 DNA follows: TGTGCCTGGAGTTCCGGGACAGGGGACTACGAGCAGTACTTC. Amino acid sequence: CAWSSGTGDYEQYF.

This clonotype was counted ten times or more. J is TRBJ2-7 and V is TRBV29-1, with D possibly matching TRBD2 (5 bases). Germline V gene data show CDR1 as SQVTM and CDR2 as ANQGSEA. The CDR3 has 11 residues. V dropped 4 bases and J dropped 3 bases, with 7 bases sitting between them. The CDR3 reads CSVVAGYEQYF. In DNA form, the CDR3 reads TGCAGCGTTGTGGCGGGCTACGAGCAGTACTTC.

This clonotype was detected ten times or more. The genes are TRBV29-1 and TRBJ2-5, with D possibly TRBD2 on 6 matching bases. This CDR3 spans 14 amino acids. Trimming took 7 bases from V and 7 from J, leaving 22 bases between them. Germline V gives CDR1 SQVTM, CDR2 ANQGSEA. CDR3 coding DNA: TGCAGCGCAACCGGGCTCTTGGTGGAGGGGACCCAGTACTTC. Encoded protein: CSATGLLVEGTQYF.

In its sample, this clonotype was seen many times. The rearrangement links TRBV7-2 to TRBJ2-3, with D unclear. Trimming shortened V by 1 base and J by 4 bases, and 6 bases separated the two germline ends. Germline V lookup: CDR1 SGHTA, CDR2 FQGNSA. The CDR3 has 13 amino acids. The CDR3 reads CASSLVGSDTQYF. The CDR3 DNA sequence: TGTGCCAGCAGCTTAGTAGGGTCAGATACGCAGTATTTT.

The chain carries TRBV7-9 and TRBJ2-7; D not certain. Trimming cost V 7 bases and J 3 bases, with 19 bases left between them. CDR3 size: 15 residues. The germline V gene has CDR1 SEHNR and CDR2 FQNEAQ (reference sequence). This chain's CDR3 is CASNHYGLGYYEQYF. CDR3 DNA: TGTGCCAGCAACCATTATGGGTTAGGGTACTACGAGCAGTACTTC.

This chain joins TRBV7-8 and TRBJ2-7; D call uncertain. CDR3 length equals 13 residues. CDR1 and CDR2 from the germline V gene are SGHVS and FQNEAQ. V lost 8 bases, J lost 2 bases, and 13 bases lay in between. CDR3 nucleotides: TGTGCCAGCGGACCAATGCTAGCCTACGAGCAGTACTTC. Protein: CASGPMLAYEQYF.

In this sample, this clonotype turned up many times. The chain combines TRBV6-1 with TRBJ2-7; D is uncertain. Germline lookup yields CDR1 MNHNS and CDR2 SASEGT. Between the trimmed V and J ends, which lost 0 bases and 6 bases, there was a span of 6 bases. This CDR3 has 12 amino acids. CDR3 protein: CASSEAKGEQYF. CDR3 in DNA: TGTGCCAGCAGTGAAGCCAAAGGCGAGCAGTACTTC.

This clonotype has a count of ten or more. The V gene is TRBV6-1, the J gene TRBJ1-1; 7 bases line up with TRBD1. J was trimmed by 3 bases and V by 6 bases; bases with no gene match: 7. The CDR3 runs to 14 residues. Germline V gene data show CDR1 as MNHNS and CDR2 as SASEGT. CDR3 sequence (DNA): TGTGCCAGCAGAGCCTTCGACAGGGACACTGAAGCTTTCTTT. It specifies CASRAFDRDTEAFF.

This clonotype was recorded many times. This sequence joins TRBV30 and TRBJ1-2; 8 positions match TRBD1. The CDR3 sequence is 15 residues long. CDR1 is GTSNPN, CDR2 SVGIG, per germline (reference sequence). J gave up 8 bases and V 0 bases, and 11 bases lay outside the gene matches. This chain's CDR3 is CAWSVSRQGYQGYTF. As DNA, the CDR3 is TGTGCCTGGAGTGTCTCCAGACAGGGGTATCAAGGCTACACCTTC.

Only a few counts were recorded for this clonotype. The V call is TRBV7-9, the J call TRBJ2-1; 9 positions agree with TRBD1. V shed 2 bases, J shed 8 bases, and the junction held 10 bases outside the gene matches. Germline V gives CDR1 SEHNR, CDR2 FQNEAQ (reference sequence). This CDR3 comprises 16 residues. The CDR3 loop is CASSLPPGQGPDEQFF. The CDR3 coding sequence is TGTGCCAGCAGCTTACCCCCGGGACAGGGTCCCGATGAGCAGTTCTTC.

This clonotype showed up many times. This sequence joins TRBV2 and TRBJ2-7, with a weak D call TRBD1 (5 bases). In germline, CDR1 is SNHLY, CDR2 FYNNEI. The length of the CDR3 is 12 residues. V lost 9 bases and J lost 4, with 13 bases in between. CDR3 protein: CARLQAGYEQYF. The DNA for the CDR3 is TGTGCCAGACTACAAGCAGGGTACGAGCAGTACTTC.

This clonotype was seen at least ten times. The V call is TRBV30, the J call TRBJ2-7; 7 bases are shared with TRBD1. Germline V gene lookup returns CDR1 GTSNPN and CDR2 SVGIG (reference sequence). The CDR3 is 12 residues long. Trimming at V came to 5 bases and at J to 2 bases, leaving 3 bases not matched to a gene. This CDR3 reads CAWQGVPYEQYF. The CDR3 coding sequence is TGTGCCTGGCAGGGGGTTCCCTACGAGCAGTACTTC.

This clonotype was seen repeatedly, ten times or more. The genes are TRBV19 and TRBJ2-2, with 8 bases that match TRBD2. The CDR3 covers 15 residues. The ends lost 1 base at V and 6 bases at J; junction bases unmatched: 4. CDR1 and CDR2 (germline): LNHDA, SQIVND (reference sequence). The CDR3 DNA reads TGTGCCAGTAGTATAGTCCTAGCGGGCTCCGGGGAGCTGTTTTTT. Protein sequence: CASSIVLAGSGELFF. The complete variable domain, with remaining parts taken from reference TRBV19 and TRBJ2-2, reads DGGITQSPKYLFRKEGQNVTLSCEQNLNHDAMYWYRQDPGQGLRLIYYSQIVNDFQKGDIAEGYSVSREKKESFPLTVTSAQKNPTAFYLCASSIVLAGSGELFFGEGSRLTVL.

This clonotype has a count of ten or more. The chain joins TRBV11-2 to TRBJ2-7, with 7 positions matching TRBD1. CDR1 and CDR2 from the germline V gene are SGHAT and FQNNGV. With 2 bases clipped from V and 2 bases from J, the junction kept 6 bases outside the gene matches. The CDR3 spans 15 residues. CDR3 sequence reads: CASSLHRQGPYEQYF. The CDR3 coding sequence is TGTGCCAGCAGCTTACATCGACAGGGTCCCTACGAGCAGTACTTC.

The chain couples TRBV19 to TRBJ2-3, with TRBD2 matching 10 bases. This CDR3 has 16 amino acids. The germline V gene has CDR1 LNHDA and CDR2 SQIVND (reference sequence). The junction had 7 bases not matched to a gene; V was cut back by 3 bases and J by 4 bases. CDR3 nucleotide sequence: TGTGCCAGTAGTATCCTCGGCCTAGCGGGAGCAGATACGCAGTATTTT. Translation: CASSILGLAGADTQYF.

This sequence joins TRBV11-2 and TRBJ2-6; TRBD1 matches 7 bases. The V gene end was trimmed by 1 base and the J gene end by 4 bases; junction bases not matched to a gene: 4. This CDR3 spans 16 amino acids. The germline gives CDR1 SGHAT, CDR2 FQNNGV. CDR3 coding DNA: TGTGCCAGCAGCTTAGTAAGGGGGCGCGGGGCCAACGTCCTGACTTTC. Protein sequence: CASSLVRGRGANVLTF.

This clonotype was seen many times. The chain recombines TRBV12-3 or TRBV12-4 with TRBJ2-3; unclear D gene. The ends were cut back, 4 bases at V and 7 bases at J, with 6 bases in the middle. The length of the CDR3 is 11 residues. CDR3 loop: CASSWGNTQYF. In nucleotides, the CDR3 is TGTGCCAGCAGTTGGGGAAATACGCAGTATTTT.

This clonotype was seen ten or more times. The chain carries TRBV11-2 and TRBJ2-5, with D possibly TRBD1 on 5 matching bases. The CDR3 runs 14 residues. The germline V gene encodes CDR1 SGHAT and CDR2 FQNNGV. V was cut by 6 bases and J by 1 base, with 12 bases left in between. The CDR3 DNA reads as TGTGCCAGCAGAGCCAGGGTTTCCCAAGAGACCCAGTACTTC. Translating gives CASRARVSQETQYF.

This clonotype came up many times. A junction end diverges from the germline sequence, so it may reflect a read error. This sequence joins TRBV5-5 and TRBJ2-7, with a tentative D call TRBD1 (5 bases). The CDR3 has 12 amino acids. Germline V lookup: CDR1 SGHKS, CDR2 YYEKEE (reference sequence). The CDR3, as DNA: TGTACCAGCAGCGACGACAGTGGCGAGCAGTACTTC. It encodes CTSSDDSGEQYF.